The 26 T cell receptor beta chains reported below all come from one sample, sequenced in a study of T cells of healthy individuals. Using its own MiXCR run on the 5' RACE reads, TCRdb lists one record per CDR3 protein. The repertoire holds tens of thousands of distinct CDR3 sequences, about a sixth seen once, with approximately 4.8% in the top ten. These TCRs come from a human donor in good health.

The rearrangement uses TRBV12-3 or TRBV12-4 and TRBJ2-7; 8 bases are a match to TRBD1. The CDR3 contains 13 residues. For the CDR3, the DNA is TGTGCGACCTCCCGGGACAGGACCTACGAGCAGTACTTC. It encodes CATSRDRTYEQYF.

This clonotype was seen ten or more times. The gene calls are TRBV5-1 and TRBJ2-4; 7 nucleotides agree with TRBD1. This CDR3 comprises 17 residues. Per germline, CDR1 SGHRS and CDR2 YFSETQ. V shed 4 bases, J shed 5 bases, and the junction held 15 bases outside the gene matches. The CDR3 region has the DNA TGCGCCAGCAGCATCGGGCCGGGACAGATAGACGAAAACATTCAGTACTTC. Amino acids: CASSIGPGQIDENIQYF.

By sample share, this clonotype is medium-sized. The chain employs TRBV4-1 and TRBJ2-3; D not certain. The V gene lost 2 bases and the J gene lost 7 bases, with 13 bases spanning the gap. The germline V gene has CDR1 MGHRA and CDR2 YSYEKL. The CDR3 is made up of 14 amino acids. The CDR3 loop reads CASSQSPVGYTQYF. The CDR3 DNA reads TGCGCCAGCAGCCAATCCCCGGTGGGATATACGCAGTATTTT.

This clonotype has more than one count but fewer than ten. The V call is TRBV5-1, the J call TRBJ1-4, with TRBD1 as a possible D gene (5 bases). CDR3 size: 11 residues. The V gene's germline CDR1 is SGHRS and CDR2 YFSETQ. With 6 bases removed from V and 14 bases from J, the gap between germline ends came to 14 bases. CDR3 in amino acids: CASTAGLGLFF. In DNA form, the CDR3 reads TGCGCCAGCACCGCAGGGTTAGGGCTGTTTTTT.

This clonotype was observed a handful of times. The chain recombines TRBV5-5 with TRBJ1-1, with TRBD1 matching over 7 bases. This CDR3 is built from 19 residues. The germline gives CDR1 SGHKS, CDR2 YYEKEE (reference sequence). Trimming took 0 bases from V and 6 from J; bases not matched to a gene: 20. Here the CDR3 DNA reads TGTGCCAGCAGCTTGGCGCCGGGACAGTCCACCCTGCGGGGAGCTGAAGCTTTCTTT. Protein: CASSLAPGQSTLRGAEAFF.

There are a few counts of this clonotype. The chain has TRBV13 and TRBJ1-3; D perhaps matches TRBD1 (6 bases). This CDR3 has 18 residues. Looked up from germline, CDR1 is PRHDT and CDR2 is FYEKMQ (reference sequence). Trimming removed 0 bases at V and 1 base at J, with 16 bases between. Here the CDR3 DNA reads TGTGCCAGCAGCTTAGGGCCTGACAGGCCCAAATCTGGAAACACCATATATTTT. It translates to CASSLGPDRPKSGNTIYF.

This chain connects TRBV5-6 to TRBJ2-7; D might be TRBD1 (6 bases). The V end was cut by 7 bases, the J end by 0 bases, with 11 bases between. CDR3 length: 13 residues. CDR1 SGHDT and CDR2 YYEEEE come from the germline V gene. CDR3 nucleotide sequence: TGTGCCAGCTCAGGGGTGCTCTCCTACGAGCAGTACTTC. It specifies CASSGVLSYEQYF.

This clonotype has ten or more counts. V gene TRBV6-2 or TRBV6-3 combines with J gene TRBJ1-1, with a possible D match to TRBD1 (5 bases). This CDR3 has 17 amino acids. The germline V gene encodes CDR1 MNHEY and CDR2 SVGEGT. V dropped 5 bases and J dropped 4 bases, with 23 bases sitting between them. The CDR3 DNA sequence: TGTGCCAGCAGTACGTTAACGACAGACGCGCGGGGCACTGAAGCTTTCTTT. Translating gives CASSTLTTDARGTEAFF.

The chain combines TRBV20-1 with TRBJ2-3; 7 bases are a match to TRBD2. This CDR3 is built from 13 residues. Germline trimming cut 2 bases from V and 8 bases from J; bases unmatched to any gene: 7. Germline V CDR1 and CDR2: DFQATT, SNEGSKA (reference sequence). Here the CDR3 DNA reads TGCAGTGCTAGAACGGGGGGAAGAGGTACGCAGTATTTT. It codes for CSARTGGRGTQYF.

The sample holds a few counts of this clonotype. This chain uses TRBV7-9 with TRBJ2-7; tentatively, D is TRBD1 or TRBD2 (5 bases each). Per the germline V gene, CDR1 is SEHNR and CDR2 is FQNEAQ (reference sequence). CDR3 length: 11 residues. V dropped 5 bases and J dropped 5 bases, with 7 bases sitting between them. The CDR3 sequence: CASSRDHEQYF. DNA for the CDR3: TGTGCCAGCAGCAGGGACCACGAGCAGTACTTC.

The rearrangement links TRBV25-1 to TRBJ1-5, with 12 bases that match TRBD1. CDR1 is MGHDK, CDR2 SYGVNS, per germline. The length of the CDR3 is 15 residues. The V gene end was trimmed by 1 base and the J gene end by 10 bases; junction bases not matched to a gene: 5. The CDR3 DNA follows: TGTGCCAGCAGTGAATCCGGGACAGGGGGCCACCCCCAGCATTTT. It encodes CASSESGTGGHPQHF. Combining the CDR3 with reference TRBV25-1 and TRBJ1-5 gives the whole variable domain EADIYQTPRYLVIGTGKKITLECSQTMGHDKMYWYQQDPGMELHLIHYSYGVNSTEKGDLSSESTVSRIRTEHFPLTLESARPSHTSQYLCASSESGTGGHPQHFGDGTRLSIL.

The V and J genes are TRBV7-9 and TRBJ1-2; a weak D match, TRBD1 (5 bases). Germline CDR1 is SEHNR and CDR2 is FQNEAQ (reference sequence). The CDR3 has 15 residues. Trimming stripped 4 bases from V and 0 bases from J, with 12 bases between. The CDR3 is CASSSTGGSNYGYTF. CDR3 DNA: TGTGCCAGCAGCTCAACGGGGGGATCTAACTATGGCTACACCTTC.

This clonotype occurred many times. DNA of the CDR3: TGTGCCAGCAGGCTGCAGGGCCAGGAGGGCGAGCAGTACTTC. Translation gives CASRLQGQEGEQYF. J is TRBJ2-7 and V is TRBV6-2 or TRBV6-3; possibly TRBD2 for D (6 bases). With 6 bases removed from V and 6 bases from J, the gap between germline ends came to 18 bases. Germline CDR1 MNHEY, CDR2 SVGEGT. The CDR3 contains 14 residues.

There are many counts of this clonotype. The J gene is TRBJ1-1, the V gene TRBV15, with D uncertain. Trimming stripped 0 bases from V and 5 bases from J, with 10 bases between. Per the germline V gene, CDR1 is LNHNV and CDR2 is YYDKDF (reference sequence). The CDR3 has 14 amino acids. CDR3: CATSRDWTGTEAFF. In DNA form, the CDR3 reads TGTGCCACCAGCAGAGATTGGACCGGAACTGAAGCTTTCTTT.

This clonotype was seen many times. The genes are TRBV29-1 and TRBJ2-7; 9 nucleotides align to TRBD2. This CDR3 contains 13 residues. With 7 bases clipped from V and 3 bases from J, the junction kept 7 bases outside the gene matches. The germline gives CDR1 SQVTM, CDR2 ANQGSEA. CDR3 DNA: TGCAGCGGACTAGCGGAGGATTACTACGAGCAGTACTTC. Its protein is CSGLAEDYYEQYF.

This clonotype was counted at least ten times. V is TRBV7-9 and J is TRBJ2-2; TRBD1 matches 7 bases. CDR3 size: 14 residues. The ends lost 4 bases at V and 7 bases at J; junction bases unmatched: 6. The V gene's germline CDR1 is SEHNR and CDR2 FQNEAQ (reference sequence). In DNA form, the CDR3 reads TGTGCCAGCAGCTCAAAGACAGGGCACGGGGAGCTGTTTTTT. This sequence encodes CASSSKTGHGELFF.

The chain joins TRBV18 to TRBJ1-5, with D perhaps matching TRBD1 (6 bases). Germline values: CDR1 KGHSH, CDR2 LQKENI. The CDR3 loop spans 14 amino acids. V shed 8 bases and J shed 7 bases, with 18 bases lying between them. CDR3 loop: CASRTTGGEQPQHF. CDR3 sequence (DNA): TGTGCCAGCCGGACGACAGGCGGGGAACAGCCCCAGCATTTT.

As regards this clonotype: Relative to the germline gene, one junction end is altered; a read error may explain this. The rearrangement links TRBV6-5 to TRBJ1-2, with TRBD1 matching 8 bases. The length of the CDR3 is 11 residues. Per germline, CDR1 MNHEY and CDR2 SVGAGI. The CDR3 DNA is TGTGCCAGCAGTTACTCGGGACAGGCCGTATTC. Its protein product is CASSYSGQAVF.

This clonotype was seen many times. V is TRBV25-1 and J is TRBJ1-1; D is ambiguous. Germline-derived CDR1 and CDR2 are MGHDK and SYGVNS. This CDR3 spans 12 amino acids. Trimming took off 4 bases at V and 2 bases at J, with 5 bases between the two ends. CDR3 nucleotides: TGTGCCAGCAGTGGCGCTAACACTGAAGCTTTCTTT. Its translation: CASSGANTEAFF. The entire variable domain, with the rest obtained from reference TRBV25-1 and TRBJ1-1, is as follows: EADIYQTPRYLVIGTGKKITLECSQTMGHDKMYWYQQDPGMELHLIHYSYGVNSTEKGDLSSESTVSRIRTEHFPLTLESARPSHTSQYLCASSGANTEAFFGQGTRLTVV.

This clonotype qualifies as medium-sized. The chain combines TRBV6-4 with TRBJ2-2; maybe TRBD1 (6 bases). Trimming pared 3 bases from V and 4 bases from J, leaving 6 bases between. CDR3 length equals 13 residues. Germline values: CDR1 MRHNA, CDR2 SNTAGT. Written as DNA, the CDR3 is TGTGCCAGCAGTGAACAGGGCACCGGGGAGCTGTTTTTT. As protein: CASSEQGTGELFF.

This clonotype was detected only a few times. The chain joins TRBV13 to TRBJ2-1; 9 positions agree with TRBD2. Germline-derived CDR1 and CDR2 are PRHDT and FYEKMQ (reference sequence). The V segment lost 3 bases and the J segment 5 bases; nucleotides outside the gene matches: 8. This CDR3 spans 16 amino acids. The CDR3 loop is CASSLLLAGADNEQFF. CDR3 sequence (DNA): TGTGCCAGCAGCTTGCTCTTAGCGGGAGCCGACAATGAGCAGTTCTTC.

In regard to this clonotype: Its ends do not fully match the called genes, so a read error is possible. The chain couples TRBV28 to TRBJ1-2; the match to TRBD1 covers 8 bases. The length of the CDR3 is 14 residues. Germline-derived CDR1 and CDR2 are MDHEN and SYDVKM. CDR3 DNA: TGTGCCAGCAGCCACCGACAGGGGAGAAGCGGCTACAACTTC. It encodes CASSHRQGRSGYNF.

This clonotype has a handful of counts. V is TRBV4-2 and J is TRBJ1-6; D call uncertain. CDR1 LGHNA and CDR2 YNFKEQ come from the germline V gene. The CDR3 spans 17 residues. V lost 0 bases, J lost 2 bases, and 11 bases lay in between. CDR3 amino acids: CASSQDPTGTYNSPLHF. The CDR3 region has the DNA TGTGCCAGCAGCCAAGATCCCACGGGCACCTATAATTCACCCCTCCACTTT.

This clonotype occurred a few times. The chain employs TRBV3-1 and TRBJ2-5, with 12 bases matching TRBD2. J was trimmed by 2 bases and V by 3 bases; bases with no gene match: 4. The CDR3 extends over 16 amino acids. In germline, CDR1 is LGHDT, CDR2 YNNKEL (reference sequence). The CDR3 region has the DNA TGTGCCAGCAGCCACGGACTAGCGGGGCGTCAAGAGACCCAGTACTTC. Protein product: CASSHGLAGRQETQYF.

This clonotype was observed a handful of times. The chain joins TRBV7-9 to TRBJ2-1, with D perhaps assigned TRBD1 or TRBD2 (5 bases each). The length of the CDR3 is 17 residues. Looked up from germline, CDR1 is SEHNR and CDR2 is FQNEAQ (reference sequence). V was clipped by 0 bases and J by 12 bases, with 24 bases between them. The CDR3 loop reads CASSLAGTPFGDRGQFF. In DNA form, the CDR3 reads TGTGCCAGCAGCTTAGCGGGGACCCCATTTGGGGATAGGGGGCAGTTCTTC.

This clonotype came up a few times. This sequence joins TRBV3-1 and TRBJ2-7; D may be TRBD1 (6 bases). This CDR3 is 13 amino acids long. With 5 bases removed from V and 3 bases from J, the gap between germline ends came to 11 bases. Germline values: CDR1 LGHDT, CDR2 YNNKEL (reference sequence). The CDR3 is CASSGGQGYEQYF. For the CDR3, the DNA is TGTGCCAGCAGCGGGGGACAAGGCTACGAGCAGTACTTC.